This is a list of T cell receptor beta chains from one sample in a study of early T cells in non-severe SARS-CoV-2 infection. TCRdb called the 5' RACE reads again in MiXCR, with one record for every CDR3 protein. This sample carries tens of thousands of distinct CDR3 sequences, 5% to 7% of them seen once, and the ten largest clones take roughly 7.8%. The specimen sequenced was whole blood. Receptor source: an adult who was a healthcare worker with PCR-confirmed SARS-CoV-2 infection or an uninfected control (not recorded which). The CDR3 runs from the conserved cysteine through the conserved F or W. D genes are given only for firm matches. Size is stated for part of the rows, as once, few or many counts, or as a class when the clone is expanded.

j_call d_call cdr3_length v_call clone_size cdr3_nt cdr3_aa
TRBJ2-7 - 13 TRBV7-2 - TGTGCCAGCAGCCTTATTACTCCCTACGAGCAGTACTTC CASSLITPYEQYF
TRBJ2-1 TRBD2 20 TRBV28 many TGTGCCAGCAGTTCTCGTAATAAACCCGGGACTAGCGGGGGGGCCTATGAGCAGTTCTTC CASSSRNKPGTSGGAYEQFF
TRBJ2-7 TRBD1 16 TRBV4-1 many TGCGCCAGCAGCCATATCGGAAGGACAGGGGGGGACGAGCAGTACTTC CASSHIGRTGGDEQYF
TRBJ1-1 - 14 TRBV7-9 many TGTGCCAGCACCTTAGACACGGTGAACACTGAAGCTTTCTTT CASTLDTVNTEAFF
TRBJ2-7 TRBD2 14 TRBV7-8 - TGTGCCAGCAGCAATAAGCGGGGGAACTACGAGCAGTACTTC CASSNKRGNYEQYF
TRBJ1-1 - 15 TRBV6-1 few TGTGCCAGCAGTGAAGTACAGGTTAAGAACACTGAAGCTTTCTTT CASSEVQVKNTEAFF
TRBJ2-1 TRBD2 15 TRBV11-2 many TGTGCCAGCGGCAGCCAGCGGGGAAACTACAATGAGCAGTTCTTC CASGSQRGNYNEQFF
TRBJ2-1 - 12 TRBV6-2/TRBV6-3 - TGTGCCAGCAGTTACGCCCGTGGTGAGCAGTTCTTC CASSYARGEQFF
TRBJ2-7 TRBD2 14 TRBV5-1 - TGCGCCAGCAGCTTTACTAGCGGCACTGACGAGCAGTACTTC CASSFTSGTDEQYF
TRBJ2-5 - 15 TRBV18 - TGTGCCAGCTCACCAAAGAGGGGCGGGCAAGAGACCCAGTACTTC CASSPKRGGQETQYF
TRBJ2-7 - 16 TRBV20-1 many TGCAGTGCCGTGCTGGTGGGAAGGGGCCGTTCCTACGAGCAGTACTTC CSAVLVGRGRSYEQYF
TRBJ2-5 - 14 TRBV11-2 - TGTGCCAGCACCAATCGGAGGGGATCAGAGACCCAGTACTTC CASTNRRGSETQYF
TRBJ2-1 - 11 TRBV29-1 many TGCAGCGTTGAACCCCCGAATGAGCAGTTCTTC CSVEPPNEQFF
TRBJ1-3 TRBD1 16 TRBV6-6 - TGTGCCAGCAGCAAACTGACAGGGGGCTTCGGAAACACCATATATTTT CASSKLTGGFGNTIYF
TRBJ2-5 - 15 TRBV7-9 few TGTGCCAGCAGCTTAAGTGCCGGGGGGCGAGAGACCCAGTACTTC CASSLSAGGRETQYF
TRBJ1-2 TRBD1 13 TRBV29-1 many TGCAGCGTTCAGGACAGGGGATGGTATGGCTACACCTTC CSVQDRGWYGYTF
TRBJ2-3 TRBD2 15 TRBV3-1 few TGTGCCAGCAGCCCCTACGGGAGGGCCATGGATACGCAGTATTTT CASSPYGRAMDTQYF
TRBJ1-1 - 13 TRBV7-9 - TGTGCCAGCAGCTTTGCAGGGTCCCCTGAAGCTTTCTTT CASSFAGSPEAFF
TRBJ2-4 - 16 TRBV9 - TGTGCCAGCAGCGTAGGGATAGAGATCCCCAAAAACATTCAGTACTTC CASSVGIEIPKNIQYF
TRBJ1-4 - 14 TRBV12-3/TRBV12-4 many TGTGCCAGCAATTCGGCTGCAACTAATGAAAAACTGTTTTTT CASNSAATNEKLFF
TRBJ2-1 - 16 TRBV6-2/TRBV6-3 - TGTGCCAGCAGTTACCACAACAATCCCCCTCGGGATGAGCAGTTCTTC CASSYHNNPPRDEQFF
TRBJ2-5 - 15 TRBV6-6 few TGTGCCAGCAGTCACGGAAGGGGAGGACCAGAGACCCAGTACTTC CASSHGRGGPETQYF
TRBJ2-1 - 13 TRBV2 many TGTGCCAGCAGAGAGGACAGTTACAATGAGCAGTTCTTC CASREDSYNEQFF
TRBJ2-3 - 14 TRBV7-8 - TGTGCCAGCAGGCCCGGGGGGCCTACAGATACGCAGTATTTT CASRPGGPTDTQYF
TRBJ2-3 TRBD2 17 TRBV7-2 many TGTGCCAGCAGCACCCGGACTAGCGGGGGGATTCGGGATACGCAGTATTTT CASSTRTSGGIRDTQYF
TRBJ2-2 TRBD2 15 TRBV7-7 many TGTGCCAGCAGCTTACGGGGGGGTGCCACCGGGGAGCTGTTTTTT CASSLRGGATGELFF